The clone carrying this TCR beta chain was counted at least ten times. This entry comes from a study of early T cells in non-severe SARS-CoV-2 infection. V shed 2 bases and J 4 bases; nucleotides not matched to a gene: 6. CDR1 and CDR2 (germline): MDHEN, SYDVKM. The CDR3 runs to 16 residues. One entry per CDR3 protein results from TCRdb running MiXCR on the 5' RACE reads. Of 50,000 or so distinct CDR3 sequences in the sample, around 14% were seen once. The sample taken for sequencing was whole blood. The rearrangement links TRBV28 to TRBJ2-2, with 8 bases lining up with TRBD2. This receptor was obtained from an adult who was a healthcare worker with PCR-confirmed SARS-CoV-2 infection or an uninfected control (not recorded which). CDR3 nucleotide sequence: TGTGCCAGCAGTTTAAGGACTAGCACAGGCACCGGGGAGCTGTTTTTT. Its protein is CASSLRTSTGTGELFF.